One and the same sample provided the 10 T cell receptor beta chains below, sequenced in a study of blood T cell repertoires in COVID-19. The protocol was immunoSEQ multiplex PCR, while the TCRdb copy is restricted to in-frame clones and leaves out a portion. The sample includes approximately 110,000 clones, about 84% seen only once; the top ten take roughly 4.9%. The sample taken for sequencing was peripheral blood. The receptor source for this set is a human donor in a cohort sampled during active COVID-19.

The chain joins TRBV4-3 to TRBJ2-1, with 12 bases lining up with TRBD2. Looked up from germline, CDR1 is LGHNA and CDR2 is YSLEER. The CDR3 is made up of 15 amino acids. Trimming cost V 0 bases and J 15 bases; bases outside gene matches: 9. For the CDR3, the DNA is TGCGCCAGCAGCCAAGAAAGATCTAGCGGGAGGGCCCTGTTCTTC. Encoded protein: CASSQERSSGRALFF.

The chain has TRBV4-3 and TRBJ1-4, with 7 positions matching TRBD1. Trimming removed 5 bases from V and 13 bases from J; junction bases left unmatched: 7. CDR3 length: 12 residues. Germline CDR1 is LGHNA and CDR2 is YSLEER. In DNA form, the CDR3 reads TGCGCCAGCAGCAGAAAGACAGGGATACTGTTTTTT. Protein sequence: CASSRKTGILFF.

This clone was seen a few times. The chain recombines TRBV7-9 with TRBJ1-5, with 12 bases aligning to TRBD1. The germline V gene encodes CDR1 SEHNR and CDR2 FQNEAQ (reference sequence). J was trimmed by 7 bases and V by 5 bases; bases with no gene match: 6. This CDR3 contains 15 residues. Here the CDR3 reads CASSRGTGGGQPQHF. CDR3 DNA: TGTGCCAGCAGCAGAGGGACAGGGGGCGGACAGCCCCAGCATTTT.

The rearrangement links TRBV2 to TRBJ2-4; TRBD1 is a possible D gene (6 bases). In germline, CDR1 is SNHLY, CDR2 FYNNEI. Trimming cost V 3 bases and J 3 bases, with 9 bases left between them. The CDR3 runs 14 residues. The chain's CDR3 is CASSEDSHKNIQYF. The CDR3 region has the DNA TGTGCCAGCAGTGAGGACAGCCACAAAAACATTCAGTACTTC.

The genes are TRBV2 and TRBJ2-6; D remains ambiguous. Looked up from germline, CDR1 is SNHLY and CDR2 is FYNNEI. The CDR3 covers 15 residues. The V gene lost 7 bases and the J gene lost 0 bases, with 10 bases spanning the gap. The CDR3 coding sequence is TGTGCCAGCATGGAAGGAGACTCTGGGGCCAACGTCCTGACTTTC. Protein product: CASMEGDSGANVLTF.

The gene calls are TRBV28 and TRBJ1-1; 7 bases line up with TRBD1. The CDR3 consists of 16 residues. Germline V CDR1 and CDR2: MDHEN, SYDVKM. V was pared by 4 bases and J by 0 bases, with 8 bases of the junction left unmatched. The CDR3 loop reads CASSSPDRMMNTEAFF. In nucleotides, the CDR3 is TGTGCCAGCAGTTCGCCGGACAGGATGATGAACACTGAAGCTTTCTTT. The full variable domain, its missing parts supplied by reference TRBV28 and TRBJ1-1, is DVKVTQSSRYLVKRTGEKVFLECVQDMDHENMFWYRQDPGLGLRLIYFSYDVKMKEKGDIPEGYSVSREKKERFSLILESASTNQTSMYLCASSSPDRMMNTEAFFGQGTRLTVV.

CDR3 sequence: CASGPNSYNSPLHF. For the CDR3, the DNA is TGTGCCAGCGGGCCCAACTCCTATAATTCACCCCTCCACTTT. J is TRBJ1-6 and V is TRBV7-2; D is uncertain. The V gene's germline CDR1 is SGHTA and CDR2 FQGNSA. The CDR3 has 14 residues. Between the trimmed V and J ends, which lost 8 bases and 0 bases, there was a span of 8 bases.

This clone turned up a few times. The chain uses TRBV4-1 and TRBJ1-3, with D maybe TRBD1 (5 bases). The CDR3 covers 16 residues. Trimming took 1 base from V and 0 from J, leaving 10 bases between them. Germline V gene lookup returns CDR1 MGHRA and CDR2 YSYEKL. The CDR3 is CASSQVDRSSGNTIYF. In DNA, the CDR3 is TGCGCCAGCAGCCAAGTAGACAGAAGCTCTGGAAACACCATATATTTT.

The chain uses TRBV10-2 and TRBJ1-5, with D maybe TRBD1 (5 bases). CDR3 length: 13 amino acids. The germline V and J ends were trimmed by 3 bases and 3 bases, with 6 bases remaining between them. Germline assignment: CDR1 WSHSY and CDR2 SAAADI. CDR3 amino acids: CASSDRVNQPQHF. The DNA of the CDR3 is TGCGCCAGCAGTGACAGGGTCAATCAGCCCCAGCATTTT.

The J gene is TRBJ2-7, the V gene TRBV19, with 8 bases lining up with TRBD2. This CDR3 is 16 amino acids long. The V and J ends lost 5 bases and 4 bases, in that order; junction bases with no gene match: 13. Germline CDR1 is LNHDA and CDR2 is SQIVND (reference sequence). CDR3 sequence (DNA): TGTGCCAGTAGTCCCGTACCGTTAGCGGGGATTTACGAGCAGTACTTC. Translating gives CASSPVPLAGIYEQYF. The full variable domain, its missing parts supplied by reference TRBV19 and TRBJ2-7, is DGGITQSPKYLFRKEGQNVTLSCEQNLNHDAMYWYRQDPGQGLRLIYYSQIVNDFQKGDIAEGYSVSREKKESFPLTVTSAQKNPTAFYLCASSPVPLAGIYEQYFGPGTRLTVT.